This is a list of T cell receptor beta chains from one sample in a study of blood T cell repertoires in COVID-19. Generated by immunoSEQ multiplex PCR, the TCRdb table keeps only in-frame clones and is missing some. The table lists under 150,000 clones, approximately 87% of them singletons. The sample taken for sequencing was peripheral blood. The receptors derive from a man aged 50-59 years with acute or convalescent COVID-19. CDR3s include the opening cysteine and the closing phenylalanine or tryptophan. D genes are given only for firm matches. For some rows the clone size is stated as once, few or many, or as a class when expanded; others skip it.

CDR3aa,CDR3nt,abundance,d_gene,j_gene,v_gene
CASSQNINQPQHF,TGCGCCAGCAGCCAGAACATCAACCAGCCCCAGCATTTT,-,-,TRBJ1-5,TRBV4-3
CASTSLSTSGGRQFF,TGTGCCAGCACCTCTCTATCGACTAGCGGGGGAAGGCAGTTCTTC,-,TRBD2,TRBJ2-1,TRBV7-6
CASSQEWTPNYEQYF,TGTGCCAGCAGCCAAGAATGGACTCCTAATTACGAGCAGTACTTC,-,-,TRBJ2-7,TRBV3-1/TRBV3-2
CASRRTVDSNQPQHF,TGTGCCAGCAGACGGACAGTTGATAGCAATCAGCCCCAGCATTTT,-,-,TRBJ1-5,TRBV6-5
CATGRGQNTEAFF,TGTGCCACAGGGAGGGGCCAGAACACTGAAGCTTTCTTT,once,-,TRBJ1-1,TRBV6-5
CASRLRQGAGYTF,TGTGCCAGCAGACTTAGACAGGGGGCGGGCTACACCTTC,-,TRBD1,TRBJ1-2,TRBV12-3/TRBV12-4
CASSPRSLAGDGYEQYF,TGCGCCAGCAGCCCTCGGTCACTAGCGGGAGATGGCTACGAGCAGTACTTC,-,TRBD2,TRBJ2-7,TRBV5-1
CASSGDRGLGTGELFF,TGTGCCAGCAGTGGGGACAGGGGGCTCGGGACCGGGGAGCTGTTTTTT,-,TRBD1,TRBJ2-2,TRBV6-1
CASSLRPGTGGALGYGYTF,TGTGCCAGCAGCTTACGACCGGGGACAGGGGGAGCCTTGGGTTATGGCTACACCTTC,once,TRBD1,TRBJ1-2,TRBV7-2
CASSMHRGVTEAFF,TGTGCCAGTAGTATGCACAGGGGAGTTACTGAAGCTTTCTTT,-,TRBD1,TRBJ1-1,TRBV19
CASSLGLAGTYEQYF,TGTGCCAGCAGCTTGGGACTAGCGGGCACCTACGAGCAGTACTTC,once,TRBD2,TRBJ2-7,TRBV9
CATRQGANTEAFF,TGTGCCACCAGACAGGGGGCAAACACTGAAGCTTTCTTT,-,TRBD1,TRBJ1-1,TRBV19
CASSLAGNGYTF,TGCGCCAGCAGCTTGGCGGGTAATGGCTACACCTTC,-,-,TRBJ1-2,TRBV5-1
CASSPSGTHNEQFF,TGTGCCAGCAGCCCCAGCGGGACCCACAATGAGCAGTTCTTC,-,TRBD2,TRBJ2-1,TRBV3-1/TRBV3-2
CATPSRGFSGNTIYF,TGTGCCACCCCGAGCAGGGGTTTCTCCGGAAACACCATATATTTT,-,-,TRBJ1-3,TRBV24-1
CSVEEQGPYEQYF,TGCAGCGTTGAAGAACAGGGTCCCTACGAGCAGTACTTC,-,-,TRBJ2-7,TRBV29-1
CATGQGGNEQFF,TGTGCCACTGGACAGGGGGGCAATGAGCAGTTCTTC,-,TRBD1,TRBJ2-1,TRBV10-3
CASSRQGVGYGYTF,TGTGCCAGCAGCCGACAGGGGGTGGGGTATGGCTACACCTTC,few,TRBD1,TRBJ1-2,TRBV5-5
CAWSGIGDQGYTF,TGTGCCTGGAGTGGTATAGGGGATCAAGGCTACACCTTC,-,-,TRBJ1-2,TRBV30
CASSQDLLAYEQYF,TGTGCCAGCAGCCAAGATTTACTAGCCTACGAGCAGTACTTC,-,-,TRBJ2-7,TRBV3-1/TRBV3-2
CASSYDSSNYGYTF,TGTGCCAGCAGTTACGACAGCTCTAACTATGGCTACACCTTC,-,-,TRBJ1-2,TRBV6-5
CASSLDGGLETQYF,TGTGCCAGCAGCTTAGACGGGGGGCTAGAGACCCAGTACTTC,-,-,TRBJ2-5,TRBV11-3
CASSPQLVIDAYNEQFF,TGTGCCAGCTCACCACAACTAGTGATCGATGCCTACAATGAGCAGTTCTTC,-,-,TRBJ2-1,TRBV18
CATSDTRQGRTQYF,TGTGCCACCAGTGATACCCGACAGGGTAGAACGCAGTATTTT,-,TRBD1,TRBJ2-3,TRBV24-1
CATSKFSTAPGNTIYF,TGTGCCACCTCAAAATTCTCGACAGCCCCTGGAAACACCATATATTTT,-,-,TRBJ1-3,TRBV10-3
CASSIGGTGNLFGYTF,TGTGCCAGTAGTATCGGCGGGACAGGGAACCTTTTTGGCTACACCTTC,-,TRBD1,TRBJ1-2,TRBV19
CATSYQQGGRETQYF,TGTGCCACCAGTTACCAGCAGGGGGGCAGGGAGACCCAGTACTTC,once,-,TRBJ2-5,TRBV24-1
CASSRQGITGNTIYF,TGTGCCAGCAGCCGACAGGGAATTACTGGAAACACCATATATTTT,-,TRBD1,TRBJ1-3,TRBV27
CASTRTGDTEAFF,TGTGCCAGCACCAGGACAGGGGACACTGAAGCTTTCTTT,-,TRBD1,TRBJ1-1,TRBV6-5
CASSGDSKWTSGSFTGELFF,TGCGCCAGCAGCGGGGACAGCAAATGGACTAGCGGGAGCTTCACCGGGGAGCTGTTTTTT,-,TRBD2,TRBJ2-2,TRBV5-1
CASSTRQGAYYGYTF,TGTGCCAGCAGCACACGACAGGGGGCTTACTATGGCTACACCTTC,-,TRBD1,TRBJ1-2,TRBV13
CASSISGEYYEQYF,TGTGCCAGTAGTATCTCAGGGGAGTACTACGAGCAGTACTTC,-,-,TRBJ2-7,TRBV19
CASSLQPGAAYEQYF,TGCGCCAGCAGCTTGCAGCCTGGCGCGGCATACGAGCAGTACTTC,-,-,TRBJ2-7,TRBV5-1
CASRGTGYEQYF,TGTGCCAGCAGGGGGACAGGCTACGAGCAGTACTTC,-,TRBD1,TRBJ2-7,TRBV12-3/TRBV12-4
CASSKAQGERNGYTF,TGTGCCAGCAGCAAAGCCCAGGGGGAGAGAAATGGCTACACCTTC,-,TRBD1,TRBJ1-2,TRBV11-3
CASSQEGLGGDTEAFF,TGCGCCAGCAGCCAAGAGGGTTTAGGGGGGGACACTGAAGCTTTCTTT,-,-,TRBJ1-1,TRBV4-3
CASRQGGNNYGYTF,TGTGCCAGCAGACAGGGGGGGAATAACTATGGCTACACCTTC,-,TRBD1,TRBJ1-2,TRBV6-4
CASSLSLGVTYEQYF,TGTGCCAGCAGTTTATCCTTAGGGGTTACCTACGAGCAGTACTTC,once,-,TRBJ2-7,TRBV27
CASSPAGSYFGKLFF,TGTGCCAGCAGTCCGGCCGGGTCCTATTTCGGAAAACTGTTTTTT,few,-,TRBJ1-4,TRBV28
CASSVDISSSYNEQFF,TGTGCCAGCAGCGTAGATATTTCGAGCTCCTACAATGAGCAGTTCTTC,few,-,TRBJ2-1,TRBV9
CASRARVNYGYTF,TGTGCCAGTAGGGCCAGGGTCAACTATGGCTACACCTTC,-,-,TRBJ1-2,TRBV19
CASRTQGRHEQYF,TGTGCCAGCAGGACCCAGGGGCGGCACGAGCAGTACTTC,-,-,TRBJ2-7,TRBV3-1/TRBV3-2
CASSKGGQINEKLFF,TGTGCCAGCAGCAAAGGGGGACAGATTAATGAAAAACTGTTTTTT,-,TRBD1,TRBJ1-4,TRBV14
CASSYVSGDGYTF,TGTGCCAGCAGTTACGTGTCCGGGGATGGCTACACCTTC,-,-,TRBJ1-2,TRBV6-2/TRBV6-3
CASSPMGKGYGYTF,TGTGCCAGCAGCCCCATGGGGAAGGGGTATGGCTACACCTTC,once,-,TRBJ1-2,TRBV21-1
CASSNRQLQETQYF,TGTGCCAGCAGCAACCGACAGCTTCAAGAGACCCAGTACTTC,once,-,TRBJ2-5,TRBV3-1/TRBV3-2
CASSYSRWGGIEKLFF,TGTGCCAGCAGTTACTCGAGGTGGGGGGGGATTGAAAAACTGTTTTTT,-,-,TRBJ1-4,TRBV6-5
CASTLPSARYNEQFF,TGTGCCAGCACCCTTCCTAGCGCTCGTTACAATGAGCAGTTCTTC,-,-,TRBJ2-1,TRBV6-5
CASSVVPSGGSTDTQYF,TGTGCCAGCAGCGTAGTCCCTAGCGGAGGGAGCACAGATACGCAGTATTTT,once,TRBD2,TRBJ2-3,TRBV9
CASTQTPGGMEQFF,TGTGCCAGCACCCAGACCCCGGGGGGCATGGAGCAGTTCTTC,-,-,TRBJ2-1,TRBV6-5
CASSSQRVNEQFF,TGTGCCAGCAGCTCACAGCGGGTCAATGAGCAGTTCTTC,few,-,TRBJ2-1,TRBV7-2